A single sample is the source of the 18 T cell receptor beta chains below, sequenced in a study of CD8+CD57+ T cells in acquired aplastic anemia. Only patients with CD8+CD57+ cell expansion on flow cytometry were chosen for sequencing. Using genomic DNA as the template, TCR beta VDJ and CDR3 profiling was carried out. TCRdb re-called the reads with MiXCR, one entry per CDR3 protein. This sample has hundreds of thousands of distinct CDR3 sequences, with more than 25% found just once. Sequencing used sorted CD4+, CD8+, or CD8+CD57+ T cells (not recorded which) from PBMCs. These receptors all come from a human donor with aplastic anemia.

To note about this clonotype: At one of its ends the junction is not consistent with the germline gene, which may arise from a read error. The CDR3 DNA reads TGTGCCTGGAGTGTGGGCCTAAGGAACACTGAAGCCTTCTTT. Its translation is CAWSVGLRNTEAFF. The chain links TRBV30 to TRBJ1-1; no clear D gene. The CDR3 spans 14 residues. The germline V gene has CDR1 GTSNPN and CDR2 SVGIG (reference sequence).

This clonotype came up a few times. The chain combines TRBV20-1 with TRBJ1-1; D gene unclear. V was cut by 5 bases and J by 3 bases, with 10 bases left in between. Per the germline V gene, CDR1 is DFQATT and CDR2 is SNEGSKA (reference sequence). The CDR3 consists of 12 residues. The CDR3 DNA reads as TGCAGTGCTCGACCGGGTCACACTGAAGCTTTCTTT. Its translation is CSARPGHTEAFF.

A remark on this clonotype: Germline is not matched at one junction end, which may reflect a read error. This chain uses TRBV18 with TRBJ1-6; possibly TRBD1 for D (6 bases). This CDR3 has 14 residues. From germline, CDR1 is KGHSH and CDR2 LQKENI. This chain's CDR3 is CASSPTGRNSPPHF. CDR3 bases: TGTGCCAGCTCACCTACAGGGCGGAATTCACCCCCCCACTTT.

The rearrangement joins TRBV7-3 to TRBJ2-7; 9 bases match TRBD2. Germline V lookup: CDR1 SGHTA, CDR2 FQGTGA. Trimming removed 6 bases from V and 1 base from J; junction bases left unmatched: 4. The CDR3 contains 14 residues. DNA for the CDR3: TGTGCCAGCAGTCCTAGCGGGGATTCCTACGAGCAGTACTTC. This sequence encodes CASSPSGDSYEQYF.

A few counts support this clonotype. This chain links TRBV19 with TRBJ1-2; D is unresolved. Germline loops: CDR1 LNHDA, CDR2 SQIVND (reference sequence). The CDR3 is 13 residues long. V lost 3 bases, J lost 4 bases, and 9 bases lay in between. CDR3 DNA: TGTGCCAGTAGTATTGAGGACTCCTATGGCTACACCTTC. Translation gives CASSIEDSYGYTF.

This sequence joins TRBV27 and TRBJ2-7; tentatively, D is TRBD2 (6 bases). The CDR3 spans 17 residues. Germline assignment: CDR1 MNHEY and CDR2 SMNVEV (reference sequence). Trimming left V 0 bases short and J 0 bases short, with 15 bases between. Here the CDR3 DNA reads TGTGCCAGCAGTTTATCAGGCGGGGCTGGATCCTCCTACGAGCAGTACTTC. It specifies CASSLSGGAGSSYEQYF.

This clonotype was observed a few times. The chain employs TRBV19 and TRBJ2-1, with D tentatively TRBD2 (5 bases). The CDR3 runs to 14 residues. Trimming removed 7 bases at V and 4 bases at J, with 14 bases between. Germline V gene lookup returns CDR1 LNHDA and CDR2 SQIVND (reference sequence). The CDR3 nucleotides read TGTGCCAGTAAATTGGACTTCTCGTACAATGAGCAGTTCTTC. Translated: CASKLDFSYNEQFF. Drawing the rest from reference TRBV19 and TRBJ2-1, the complete variable domain is DGGITQSPKYLFRKEGQNVTLSCEQNLNHDAMYWYRQDPGQGLRLIYYSQIVNDFQKGDIAEGYSVSREKKESFPLTVTSAQKNPTAFYLCASKLDFSYNEQFFGPGTRLTVL.

V gene TRBV9 combines with J gene TRBJ2-3, with TRBD2 identical over 9 bases. V shed 3 bases, J shed 4 bases, and the junction held 9 bases outside the gene matches. This CDR3 region has 16 residues. The germline V gene has CDR1 SGDLS and CDR2 YYNGEE. The CDR3: CASSAGTSGRADTQYF. Written as DNA, the CDR3 is TGTGCCAGCAGCGCCGGTACTAGCGGGCGCGCAGATACGCAGTATTTT.

Of note for this clonotype: One base away lies a much larger clone, so this may be a sequencing read error. The chain recombines TRBV19 with TRBJ2-7, with D maybe TRBD2 (5 bases). The V end lost 5 bases, the J end lost 4 bases, and 18 bases lay between the germline ends. CDR3 length: 15 residues. The V gene's germline CDR1 is LNHDA and CDR2 SQIVND (reference sequence). The DNA of the CDR3 is TGTGCCAGTAGTCTTACTAACGTGGGAGCTTACGAGCAGTACTTC. Protein product: CASSLTNVGAYEQYF.

This clonotype showed up many times. The chain combines TRBV2 with TRBJ2-7; TRBD1 agrees at 8 bases. Germline trimming cut 6 bases from V and 2 bases from J; bases unmatched to any gene: 6. Germline CDR1 and CDR2: SNHLY and FYNNEI. This CDR3 contains 14 residues. CDR3 sequence (DNA): TGTGCCAGCAGGGACAGGGTCGTCCCCTACGAGCAGTACTTC. As protein: CASRDRVVPYEQYF.

This clonotype was seen ten or more times. The rearrangement links TRBV2 to TRBJ2-1, with D unclear. Germline loops: CDR1 SNHLY, CDR2 FYNNEI. This CDR3 has 13 residues. The V gene lost 0 bases and the J gene lost 9 bases, with 9 bases spanning the gap. The chain's CDR3 is CASSEAEVGEQFF. The CDR3 nucleotides read TGTGCCAGCAGTGAAGCTGAAGTGGGTGAGCAGTTCTTC.

There are many counts of this clonotype. The genes are TRBV29-1 and TRBJ2-3; D is perhaps TRBD2 (6 bases). The CDR3 runs to 15 residues. Trimming pared 4 bases from V and 2 bases from J, leaving 16 bases between. The V gene's germline CDR1 is SQVTM and CDR2 ANQGSEA. The CDR3 spells CSVGYSGATTDTQYF. CDR3 bases: TGCAGCGTTGGATATTCGGGAGCTACCACAGATACGCAGTATTTT.

As concerns this clonotype: A clone one base away is much larger, so this may be a read error. This chain uses TRBV7-9 with TRBJ1-2; TRBD1 matches at 7 bases. CDR1 SEHNR and CDR2 FQNEAQ come from the germline V gene (reference sequence). There are 14 residues in the CDR3. Unmatched junction bases numbered 7, after V lost 5 bases and J lost 4 bases. The CDR3 region has the DNA TGTGCCAGCAGCCGCGCGACAGGGATCTATGGCTACACCTTC. Encoded protein: CASSRATGIYGYTF.

CDR3 sequence reads: CASSLLSRGGQGAYNEQFF. The DNA of the CDR3 is TGTGCCAGCAGTTTACTCAGCCGGGGGGGCCAGGGGGCCTACAATGAGCAGTTCTTC. This chain connects TRBV12-3 or TRBV12-4 to TRBJ2-1, with a tentative D call TRBD2 (8 bases). CDR3 length: 19 residues. V was cut by 2 bases and J by 2 bases, with 22 bases left in between.

The chain couples TRBV19 to TRBJ1-1; no clear D gene. This CDR3 region has 15 residues. Germline V gene sequence: CDR1 LNHDA, CDR2 SQIVND (reference sequence). V was pared by 4 bases and J by 7 bases, with 19 bases between. The CDR3 spells CASSRAVSPLLEAFF. The CDR3, as DNA: TGTGCCAGTAGTAGGGCGGTTTCCCCGTTACTTGAAGCTTTCTTT.

This chain joins TRBV25-1 and TRBJ1-6, with 7 positions matching TRBD1. V was clipped by 8 bases and J by 3 bases; unmatched bases: 10. The CDR3 has 16 residues. In germline, CDR1 is MGHDK, CDR2 SYGVNS. Written as DNA, the CDR3 is TGTGCCAGCCAAAAGAACTCAGGGGGCTATAATTCACCCCTCCACTTT. Amino acids: CASQKNSGGYNSPLHF.

The chain combines TRBV10-1 with TRBJ1-2; D unresolved. V lost 4 bases to trimming and J lost 7 bases, with 10 bases between them. The CDR3 extends over 12 amino acids. Per germline, CDR1 WNHNN and CDR2 SYGVQD (reference sequence). The CDR3 here is CASSGAFGGYTF. CDR3 sequence (DNA): TGCGCCAGCAGTGGGGCATTTGGTGGCTACACCTTC.

This clonotype appeared a few times. V gene TRBV4-1 combines with J gene TRBJ1-5, with D tentatively TRBD1 (6 bases). Trimming cost V 1 base and J 5 bases, with 15 bases left between them. The CDR3 extends over 16 amino acids. In germline, CDR1 is MGHRA, CDR2 YSYEKL. Here the CDR3 reads CASSQAQGGADQPQHF. For the CDR3, the DNA is TGCGCCAGCAGCCAAGCCCAAGGGGGGGCCGATCAGCCCCAGCATTTT.